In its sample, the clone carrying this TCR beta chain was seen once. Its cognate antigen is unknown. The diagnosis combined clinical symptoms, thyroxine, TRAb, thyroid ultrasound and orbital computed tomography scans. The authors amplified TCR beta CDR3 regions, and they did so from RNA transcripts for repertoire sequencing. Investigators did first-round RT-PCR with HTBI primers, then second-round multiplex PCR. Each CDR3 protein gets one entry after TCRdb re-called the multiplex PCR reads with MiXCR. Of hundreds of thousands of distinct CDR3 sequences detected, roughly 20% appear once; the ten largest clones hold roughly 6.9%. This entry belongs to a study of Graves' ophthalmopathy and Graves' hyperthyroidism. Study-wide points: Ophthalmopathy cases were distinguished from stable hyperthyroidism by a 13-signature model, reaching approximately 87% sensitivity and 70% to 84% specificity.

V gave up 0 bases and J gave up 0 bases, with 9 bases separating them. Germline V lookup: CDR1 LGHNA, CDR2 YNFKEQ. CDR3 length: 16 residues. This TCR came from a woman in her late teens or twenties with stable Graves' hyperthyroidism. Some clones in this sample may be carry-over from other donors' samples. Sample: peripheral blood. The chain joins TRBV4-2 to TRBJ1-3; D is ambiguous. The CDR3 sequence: CASSQEASNSGNTIYF. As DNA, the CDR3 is TGTGCCAGCAGCCAAGAGGCCAGTAACTCTGGAAACACCATATATTTT.